This record concerns one TCR beta chain sequence. The antigen remains unidentified. Different DNA sequences within this sample yield the same CDR3. This entry belongs to a study of shared clonotypes between healthy human individuals. Findings and caveats of the study: The authors sampled blood alone, and tissue repertoires likely differ. Memory subsets generally showed smaller estimated richness than naive subsets did.

The repertoire was sequenced with immunoSEQ multiplex PCR; TCRdb's copy has only in-frame clones and lacks some. The data contain 2,500,000 or so clones, 93% of them singletons. Trimming removed 4 bases from V and 5 bases from J; junction bases left unmatched: 2. Germline CDR1 reads SGHTA; CDR2 reads FQGNSA. This CDR3 region has 12 residues. Material: naive CD4+ T cells from PBMCs. Subset noted: CD45RA+ positively selected. This TCR was recovered from a man aged 18 to 30 in good health. Some clones in this sample may be carry-over from other donors' samples. The chain couples TRBV7-2 to TRBJ2-7, with TRBD2 identical over 7 bases. The CDR3 region is CASSSGGHEQYF. CDR3 in DNA: TGTGCCAGCAGCTCGGGGGGACACGAGCAGTACTTC.